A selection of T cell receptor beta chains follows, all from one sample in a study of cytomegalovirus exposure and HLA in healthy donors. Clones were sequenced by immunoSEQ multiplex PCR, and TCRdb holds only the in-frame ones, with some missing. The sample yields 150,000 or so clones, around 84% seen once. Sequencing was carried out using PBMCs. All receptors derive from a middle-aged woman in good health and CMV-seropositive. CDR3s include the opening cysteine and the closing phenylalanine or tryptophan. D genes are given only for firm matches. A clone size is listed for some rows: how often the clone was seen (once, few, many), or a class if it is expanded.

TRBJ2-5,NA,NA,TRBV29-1,CSVEEGAQETQYF,TGCAGCGTTGAAGAGGGGGCCCAAGAGACCCAGTACTTC
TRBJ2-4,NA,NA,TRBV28,CASSFGQGRRTKNIQYF,TGTGCCAGCAGTTTCGGTCAGGGAAGGAGAACCAAAAACATTCAGTACTTC
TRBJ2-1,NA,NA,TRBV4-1,CASSRVITAGGNEQFF,TGCGCCAGCAGCCGAGTCATCACCGCAGGGGGGAATGAGCAGTTCTTC
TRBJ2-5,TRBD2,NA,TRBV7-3,CASSLGASGRAETQYF,TGTGCCAGCAGCTTAGGGGCTAGCGGGAGGGCTGAGACCCAGTACTTC
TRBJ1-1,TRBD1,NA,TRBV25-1,CASRLTGTNTEAFF,TGTGCCAGCAGACTGACAGGGACCAACACTGAAGCTTTCTTT
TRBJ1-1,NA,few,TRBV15,CATSWGIGGMDTEAFF,TGTGCCACCAGTTGGGGGATAGGAGGGATGGACACTGAAGCTTTCTTT
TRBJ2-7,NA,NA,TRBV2,CASSVPLSGTSYEQYF,TGTGCCAGCAGCGTCCCGCTTAGCGGAACCTCCTACGAGCAGTACTTC
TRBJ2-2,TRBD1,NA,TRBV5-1,CASSLEGGQGAVRTGELFF,TGCGCCAGCAGCTTGGAAGGGGGACAGGGGGCTGTGAGGACCGGGGAGCTGTTTTTT
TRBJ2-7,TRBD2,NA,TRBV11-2,CASSRVSGRVDEQYF,TGTGCCAGCAGCCGCGTCAGCGGGAGGGTAGACGAGCAGTACTTC
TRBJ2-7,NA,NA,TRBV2,CASSTVRGQYF,TGTGCCAGCAGCACCGTTCGGGGGCAGTACTTC
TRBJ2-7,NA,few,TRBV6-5,CASQTGTHEQYF,TGTGCCAGCCAGACAGGTACCCACGAGCAGTACTTC
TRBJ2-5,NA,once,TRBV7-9,CASNPVGNGKTQYF,TGTGCCAGCAACCCCGTAGGGAACGGGAAGACCCAGTACTTC
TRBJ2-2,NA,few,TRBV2,CASSELYRLANTGELFF,TGTGCCAGCAGTGAATTGTACAGATTAGCGAACACCGGGGAGCTGTTTTTT
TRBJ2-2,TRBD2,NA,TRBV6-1,CASSEKSSGRTGELFF,TGTGCCAGCAGTGAAAAGTCTAGCGGGAGAACCGGGGAGCTGTTTTTT
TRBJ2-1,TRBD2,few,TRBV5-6,CASSLESGGGPYNEQFF,TGTGCCAGCAGCTTGGAGTCGGGCGGGGGGCCCTACAATGAGCAGTTCTTC
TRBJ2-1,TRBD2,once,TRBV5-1,CASSLASGRIHEQFF,TGCGCCAGCAGCTTGGCAAGCGGGAGAATCCATGAGCAGTTCTTC
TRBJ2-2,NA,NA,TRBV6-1,CASNIGQTGELFF,TGTGCCAGCAACATAGGACAGACCGGGGAGCTGTTTTTT
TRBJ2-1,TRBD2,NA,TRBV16,CASSQFRGENEQFF,TGTGCCAGCAGCCAATTCCGGGGGGAGAATGAGCAGTTCTTC
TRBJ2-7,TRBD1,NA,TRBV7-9,CASSLAGTANEQYF,TGTGCCAGCAGCTTAGCCGGGACAGCCAACGAGCAGTACTTC
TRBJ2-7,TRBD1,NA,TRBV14,CASSQLTGTRYEQYF,TGTGCCAGCAGCCAGTTGACAGGGACCCGCTACGAGCAGTACTTC
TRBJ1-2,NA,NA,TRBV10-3,CAISESQGSDYTF,TGTGCCATCAGTGAGTCTCAGGGCTCGGACTACACCTTC
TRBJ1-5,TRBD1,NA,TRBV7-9,CASSQTGVFNQPQHF,TGTGCCAGCAGCCAGACAGGGGTGTTCAATCAGCCCCAGCATTTT
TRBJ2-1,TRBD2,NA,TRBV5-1,CASSSQPTGLAGGNEQFF,TGCGCCAGCAGCTCCCAGCCTACGGGACTAGCGGGAGGGAATGAGCAGTTCTTC
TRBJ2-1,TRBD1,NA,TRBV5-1,CASSQGARGQGSFF,TGCGCCAGCAGCCAAGGGGCTAGGGGACAGGGGTCGTTCTTC
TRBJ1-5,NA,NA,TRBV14,CASSPGGGGSPQHF,TGTGCCAGCAGCCCCGGTGGGGGGGGGAGTCCCCAGCATTTT
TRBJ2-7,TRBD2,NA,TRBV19,CASSVLAGSLGEQYF,TGTGCCAGTAGTGTACTAGCGGGGTCCCTCGGCGAGCAGTACTTC
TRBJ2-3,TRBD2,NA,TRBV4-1,CASSQIGRAKTDTQYF,TGCGCCAGCAGCCAAATCGGGAGGGCTAAAACAGATACGCAGTATTTT
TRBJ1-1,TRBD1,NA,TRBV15,CATSLGQQNTEAFF,TGTGCCACCAGCTTGGGACAGCAGAACACTGAAGCTTTCTTT
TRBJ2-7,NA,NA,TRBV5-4,CASSLAGGGQLEQYF,TGTGCCAGCAGCTTGGCTGGCGGGGGCCAGCTCGAGCAGTACTTC
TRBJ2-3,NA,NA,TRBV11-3,CASSPTPSGDAQYF,TGTGCCAGCAGCCCAACGCCTTCAGGGGATGCGCAGTATTTT
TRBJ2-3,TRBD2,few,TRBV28,CASISGGFSTDTQYF,TGTGCCAGCATAAGCGGGGGATTTAGCACAGATACGCAGTATTTT
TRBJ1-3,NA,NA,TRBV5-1,CASSPQGSGLAGNTIYF,TGCGCCAGCAGCCCCCAGGGTAGTGGCCTTGCCGGAAACACCATATATTTT
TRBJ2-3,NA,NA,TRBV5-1,CASSLGLLTDTQYF,TGCGCCAGCAGCTTAGGACTCCTCACAGATACGCAGTATTTT
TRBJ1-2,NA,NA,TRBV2,CAGWTLQAGYTF,TGTGCCGGCTGGACACTTCAGGCTGGCTACACCTTC
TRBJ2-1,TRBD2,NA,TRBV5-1,CASSEAGLNNEQFF,TGCGCCAGCAGCGAAGCGGGACTCAACAATGAGCAGTTCTTC
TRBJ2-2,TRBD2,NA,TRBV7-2,CASSLGLAGGYTGELFF,TGTGCCAGCAGCTTGGGACTAGCGGGAGGGTACACCGGGGAGCTGTTTTTT
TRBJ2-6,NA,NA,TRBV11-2,CASSLDRVRTGGANVLTF,TGTGCCAGCAGCTTAGATCGGGTTAGAACAGGTGGGGCCAACGTCCTGACTTTC
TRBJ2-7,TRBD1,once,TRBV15,CATSRTRDRGYEQYF,TGTGCCACCAGCAGAACCCGGGACAGGGGCTACGAGCAGTACTTC